This record looks at one T cell receptor (beta chain) sequence and its context. Authors' data handling: Amplification from reference gene primers served as the basis for estimated nucleated cell counts. Assay used: immunoSEQ multiplex PCR; TCRdb lists only in-frame clones, some missing. From that table come the V and J calls and clone size; the DNA was used to work out D and trimming. The table lists 120,000 or so clones, about 85% of them singletons, with 25% to 30% in the top ten. This sample stems from a study of blood T cell repertoires in COVID-19. For the study at large: In each case, the material was cDNA or gDNA derived from T cells, B-cell-depleted T cells, or PBMCs.

CDR1 is SGHTA and CDR2 is FQGTGA in the germline V gene. The V and J ends lost 0 bases and 7 bases respectively, with 7 bases between them. The CDR3 totals 14 residues. The origin of this receptor is a woman over 75 with acute or convalescent COVID-19. The sequenced sample consisted of peripheral blood. The V gene is TRBV7-3, the J gene TRBJ1-6, with D unresolved. CDR3: CASSLTHRNSPLHF. The DNA for the CDR3 is TGTGCCAGCAGCTTAACACACAGAAATTCACCCCTCCACTTT. The full variable domain, in which reference TRBV7-3 and TRBJ1-6 provide the parts outside the CDR3, is GAGVSQTPSNKVTEKGKYVELRCDPISGHTALYWYRQSLGQGPEFLIYFQGTGAADDSGLPNDRFFAVRPEGSVSTLKIQRTERGDSAVYLCASSLTHRNSPLHFGNGTRLTVT.